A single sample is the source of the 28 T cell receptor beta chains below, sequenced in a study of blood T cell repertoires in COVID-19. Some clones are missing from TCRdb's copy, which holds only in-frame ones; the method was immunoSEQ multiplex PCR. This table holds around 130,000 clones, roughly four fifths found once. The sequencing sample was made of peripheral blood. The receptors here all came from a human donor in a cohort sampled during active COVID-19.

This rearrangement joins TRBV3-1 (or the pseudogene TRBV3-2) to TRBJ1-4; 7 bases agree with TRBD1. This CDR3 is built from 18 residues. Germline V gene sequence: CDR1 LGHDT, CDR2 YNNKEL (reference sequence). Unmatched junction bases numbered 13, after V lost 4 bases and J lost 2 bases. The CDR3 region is CASSPTGQALGTNEKLFF. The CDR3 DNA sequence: TGTGCCAGCAGCCCCACCGGACAGGCTCTGGGGACTAATGAAAAACTGTTTTTT.

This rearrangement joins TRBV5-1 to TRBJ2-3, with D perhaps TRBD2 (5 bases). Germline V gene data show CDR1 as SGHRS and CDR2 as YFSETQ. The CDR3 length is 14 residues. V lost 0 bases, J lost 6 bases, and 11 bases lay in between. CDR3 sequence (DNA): TGCGCCAGCAGCTTGGCTGCGGGTAGGGATACGCAGTATTTT. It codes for CASSLAAGRDTQYF. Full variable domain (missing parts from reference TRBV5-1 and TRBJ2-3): KAGVTQTPRYLIKTRGQQVTLSCSPISGHRSVSWYQQTPGQGLQFLFEYFSETQRNKGNFPGRFSGRQFSNSRSEMNVSTLELGDSALYLCASSLAAGRDTQYFGPGTRLTVL.

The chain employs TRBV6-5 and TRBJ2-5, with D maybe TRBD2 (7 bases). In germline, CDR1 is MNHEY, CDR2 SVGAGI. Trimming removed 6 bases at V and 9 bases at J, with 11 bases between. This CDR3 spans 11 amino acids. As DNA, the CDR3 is TGTGCCAGCAGCCAAGGGGGGGCCCAGTACTTC. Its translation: CASSQGGAQYF.

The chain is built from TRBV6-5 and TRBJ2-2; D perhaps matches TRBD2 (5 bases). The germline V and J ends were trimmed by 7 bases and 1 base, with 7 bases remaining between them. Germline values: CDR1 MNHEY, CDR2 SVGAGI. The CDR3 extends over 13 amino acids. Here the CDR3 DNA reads TGTGCCAGCAACCGGGAGAACACCGGGGAGCTGTTTTTT. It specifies CASNRENTGELFF.

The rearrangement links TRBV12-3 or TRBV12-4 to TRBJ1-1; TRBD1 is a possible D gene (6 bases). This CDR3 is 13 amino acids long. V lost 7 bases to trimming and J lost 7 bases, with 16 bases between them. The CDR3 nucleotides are TGTGCCAGCATTAACAGGGAAGTCGGTGAAGCTTTCTTT. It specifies CASINREVGEAFF.

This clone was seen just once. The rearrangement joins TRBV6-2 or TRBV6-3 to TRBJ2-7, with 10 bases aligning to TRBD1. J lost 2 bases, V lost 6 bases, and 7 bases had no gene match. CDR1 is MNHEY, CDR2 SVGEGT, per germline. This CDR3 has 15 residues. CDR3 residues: CASSHRTGGAYEQYF. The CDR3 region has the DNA TGTGCCAGCAGCCACAGGACAGGGGGGGCCTACGAGCAGTACTTC.

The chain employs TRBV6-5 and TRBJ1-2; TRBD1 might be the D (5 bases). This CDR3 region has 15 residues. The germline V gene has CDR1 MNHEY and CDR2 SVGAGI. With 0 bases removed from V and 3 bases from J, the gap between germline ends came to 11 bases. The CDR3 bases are TGTGCCAGCAGTTACTCCCCCGACAGCTACTATGGCTACACCTTC. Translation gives CASSYSPDSYYGYTF.

Here the CDR3 DNA reads TGTGCCAGTAGTGGGGGGACAGGGGGCGCTACGAATGAGCAGTTCTTC. It yields the protein CASSGGTGGATNEQFF. The chain combines TRBV19 with TRBJ2-1; 12 nucleotides agree with TRBD1. The J segment lost 7 bases and the V segment lost 5 bases, leaving 9 bases of the junction unmatched. Germline V CDR1 and CDR2: LNHDA, SQIVND (reference sequence). The CDR3 runs to 16 residues.

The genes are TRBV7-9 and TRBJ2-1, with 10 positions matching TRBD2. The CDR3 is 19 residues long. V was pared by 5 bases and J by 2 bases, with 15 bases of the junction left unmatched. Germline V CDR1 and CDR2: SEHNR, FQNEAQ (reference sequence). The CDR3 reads CASSPLTGSGGDPYNEQFF. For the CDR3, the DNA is TGTGCCAGCAGCCCCCTGACGGGCAGCGGGGGGGACCCCTACAATGAGCAGTTCTTC.

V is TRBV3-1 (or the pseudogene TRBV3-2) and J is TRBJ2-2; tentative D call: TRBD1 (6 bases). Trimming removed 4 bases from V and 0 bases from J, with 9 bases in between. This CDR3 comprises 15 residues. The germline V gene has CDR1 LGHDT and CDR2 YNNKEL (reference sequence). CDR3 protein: CASSLGHSNTGELFF. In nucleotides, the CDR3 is TGTGCCAGCAGCCTGGGACACTCGAACACCGGGGAGCTGTTTTTT.

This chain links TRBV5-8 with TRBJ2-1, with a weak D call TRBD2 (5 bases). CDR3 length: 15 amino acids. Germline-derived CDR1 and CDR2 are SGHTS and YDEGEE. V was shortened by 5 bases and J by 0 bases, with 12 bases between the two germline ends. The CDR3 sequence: CASRPGFGSYNEQFF. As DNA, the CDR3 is TGTGCCAGCAGACCGGGATTCGGCTCCTACAATGAGCAGTTCTTC.

The CDR3 DNA sequence: TGCGCCAGCAGCTTGGCTGATCCAGGGGACGGATCACCCCTCCACTTT. Translated: CASSLADPGDGSPLHF. The J gene is TRBJ1-6, the V gene TRBV5-1; possible D gene TRBD1, 6 bases. The V end lost 0 bases, the J end lost 10 bases, and 17 bases lay between the germline ends. CDR3 size: 16 residues. Germline V gene sequence: CDR1 SGHRS, CDR2 YFSETQ.

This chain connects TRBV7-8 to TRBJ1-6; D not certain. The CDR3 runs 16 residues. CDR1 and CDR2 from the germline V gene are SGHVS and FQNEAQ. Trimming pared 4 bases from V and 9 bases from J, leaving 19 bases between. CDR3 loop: CASSSTTPPEGSPLHF. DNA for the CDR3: TGTGCCAGCAGCTCTACAACCCCCCCAGAGGGTTCACCCCTCCACTTT.

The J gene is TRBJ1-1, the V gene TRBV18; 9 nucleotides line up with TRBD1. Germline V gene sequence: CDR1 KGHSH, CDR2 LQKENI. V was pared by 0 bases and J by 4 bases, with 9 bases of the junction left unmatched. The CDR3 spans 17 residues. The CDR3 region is CASSPPSGQGMSTEAFF. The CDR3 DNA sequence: TGTGCCAGCTCACCACCGTCGGGACAGGGTATGAGCACTGAAGCTTTCTTT.

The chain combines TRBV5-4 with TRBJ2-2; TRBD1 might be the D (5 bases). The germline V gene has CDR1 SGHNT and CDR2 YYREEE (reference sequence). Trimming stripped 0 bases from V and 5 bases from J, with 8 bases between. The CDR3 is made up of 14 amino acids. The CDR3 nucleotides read TGTGCCAGCAGCTTGGAGCAGGGAACCGGGGAGCTGTTTTTT. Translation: CASSLEQGTGELFF.

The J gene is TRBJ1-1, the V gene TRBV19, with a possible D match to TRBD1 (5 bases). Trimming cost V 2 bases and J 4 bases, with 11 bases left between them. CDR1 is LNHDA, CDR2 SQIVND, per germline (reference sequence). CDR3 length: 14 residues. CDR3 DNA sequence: TGTGCCAGTAGTATACTAGGGGTGGCCACTGAAGCTTTCTTT. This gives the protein CASSILGVATEAFF.

The CDR3 region is CASSPDAGDPDTQYF. The CDR3 DNA sequence: TGCGCCAGCAGCCCCGATGCGGGGGATCCAGATACGCAGTATTTT. The rearrangement uses TRBV5-1 and TRBJ2-3; TRBD2 aligns across 7 bases. Germline trimming cut 4 bases from V and 4 bases from J; bases unmatched to any gene: 9. CDR3 size: 15 residues. CDR1 SGHRS and CDR2 YFSETQ come from the germline V gene.

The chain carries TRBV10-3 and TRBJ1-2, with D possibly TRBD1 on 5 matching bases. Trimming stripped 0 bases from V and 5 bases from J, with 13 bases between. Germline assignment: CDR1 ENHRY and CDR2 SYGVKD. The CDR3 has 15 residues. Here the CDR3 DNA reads TGTGCCATCAGTGAGTCGACGCAGGGCTTGTATGGCTACACCTTC. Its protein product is CAISESTQGLYGYTF.

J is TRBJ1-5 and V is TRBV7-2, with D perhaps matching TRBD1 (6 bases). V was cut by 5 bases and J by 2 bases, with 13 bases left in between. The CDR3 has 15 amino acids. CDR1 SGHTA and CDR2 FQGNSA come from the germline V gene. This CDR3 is CASSVTRGGNQPQHF. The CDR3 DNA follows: TGTGCCAGCAGCGTGACCAGGGGCGGCAATCAGCCCCAGCATTTT.

CDR3 nucleotides: TGTGCCAGCAGCGGAGGACAGGGTCGGTGGGAGACCCAGTACTTC. Translation gives CASSGGQGRWETQYF. This rearrangement joins TRBV5-5 to TRBJ2-5; 8 positions agree with TRBD1. The CDR3 sequence is 15 residues long. Germline CDR1 is SGHKS and CDR2 is YYEKEE (reference sequence). The V and J ends lost 4 bases and 5 bases, in that order; junction bases with no gene match: 10. The full variable domain, its missing parts supplied by reference TRBV5-5 and TRBJ2-5, is DAGVTQSPTHLIKTRGQQVTLRCSPISGHKSVSWYQQVLGQGPQFIFQYYEKEERGRGNFPDRFSARQFPNYSSELNVNALLLGDSALYLCASSGGQGRWETQYFGPGTRLLVL.

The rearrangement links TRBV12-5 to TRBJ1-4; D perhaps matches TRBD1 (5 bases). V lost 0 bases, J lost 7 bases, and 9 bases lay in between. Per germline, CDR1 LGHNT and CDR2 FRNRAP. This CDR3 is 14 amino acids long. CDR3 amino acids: CASGLVQGGEKLFF. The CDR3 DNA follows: TGTGCTAGTGGTTTGGTCCAGGGCGGTGAAAAACTGTTTTTT.

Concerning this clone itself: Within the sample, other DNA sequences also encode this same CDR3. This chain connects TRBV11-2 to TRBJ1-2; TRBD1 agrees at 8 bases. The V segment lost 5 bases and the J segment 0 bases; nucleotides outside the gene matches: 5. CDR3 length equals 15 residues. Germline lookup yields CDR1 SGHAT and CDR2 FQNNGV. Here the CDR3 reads CASSPGQGPNYGYTF. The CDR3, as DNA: TGTGCCAGCAGCCCCGGACAGGGCCCTAACTATGGCTACACCTTC.

CDR3 amino acids: CASSPQAGGPPYEQYF. CDR3 nucleotide sequence: TGTGCCAGCAGCCCCCAGGCGGGGGGCCCCCCCTACGAGCAGTACTTC. The chain employs TRBV7-2 and TRBJ2-7, with 8 bases fitting TRBD2. CDR1 is SGHTA, CDR2 FQGNSA, per germline. This CDR3 is 16 amino acids long. Germline trimming cut 5 bases from V and 2 bases from J; bases unmatched to any gene: 11.

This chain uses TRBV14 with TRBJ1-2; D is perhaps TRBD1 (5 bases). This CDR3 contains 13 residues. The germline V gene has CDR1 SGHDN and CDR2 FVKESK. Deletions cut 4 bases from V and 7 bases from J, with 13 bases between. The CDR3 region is CASSPNPGGGYTF. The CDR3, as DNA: TGTGCCAGCAGCCCCAATCCGGGGGGTGGCTACACCTTC.

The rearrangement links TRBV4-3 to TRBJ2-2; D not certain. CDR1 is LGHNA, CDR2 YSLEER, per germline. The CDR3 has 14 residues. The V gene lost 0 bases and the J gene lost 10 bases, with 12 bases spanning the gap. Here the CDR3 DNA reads TGCGCCAGCAGCCAAGATCTTTCGCGTGAGGAGCTGTTTTTT. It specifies CASSQDLSREELFF.

CDR3 in amino acids: CASRFSTGHNQPQHF. The CDR3 region has the DNA TGTGCAAGTCGCTTCTCTACAGGGCACAATCAGCCCCAGCATTTT. The J gene is TRBJ1-5, the V gene TRBV12-2; the table's TRBD1 call for D was not verified on the DNA. TRBV12-2 is termed a pseudogene. The CDR3 runs to 15 residues.

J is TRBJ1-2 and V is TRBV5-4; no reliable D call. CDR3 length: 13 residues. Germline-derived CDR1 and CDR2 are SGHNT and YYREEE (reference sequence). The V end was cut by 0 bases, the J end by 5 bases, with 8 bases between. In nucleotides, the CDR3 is TGTGCCAGCAGCTTGGGCCAGACATATGGCTACACCTTC. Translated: CASSLGQTYGYTF.

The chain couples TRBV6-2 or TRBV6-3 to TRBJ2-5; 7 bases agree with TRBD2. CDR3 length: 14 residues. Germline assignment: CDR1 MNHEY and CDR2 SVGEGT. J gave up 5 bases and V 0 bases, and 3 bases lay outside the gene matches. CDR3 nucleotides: TGTGCCAGCAGTTACTCGGGAGGGACCGAGACCCAGTACTTC. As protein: CASSYSGGTETQYF.